The next 17 T cell receptor beta chains were all read from a single sample in a study of blood T cell repertoires in COVID-19. Assay used: immunoSEQ multiplex PCR; TCRdb lists only in-frame clones, some missing. The table has about 240,000 clones, roughly 76% seen once. Sequencing used peripheral blood. The receptors were sampled from an elderly woman with COVID-19, enrolled during active disease.

This clone has only one observation. This sequence joins TRBV7-2 and TRBJ1-2, with D tentatively TRBD1 (5 bases). The CDR3 runs 14 residues. Germline-derived CDR1 and CDR2 are SGHTA and FQGNSA. The ends were cut back, 1 base at V and 7 bases at J, with 13 bases in the middle. DNA for the CDR3: TGTGCCAGCAGCTTAGGGGATAGGGGTGTTGGCTACACCTTC. Translation: CASSLGDRGVGYTF.

This chain uses TRBV19 with TRBJ1-1, with TRBD1 as a possible D gene (5 bases). The CDR3 loop spans 13 amino acids. Germline assignment: CDR1 LNHDA and CDR2 SQIVND (reference sequence). The germline V and J ends were trimmed by 5 bases and 1 base, with 8 bases remaining between them. CDR3 sequence (DNA): TGTGCCAGTAGTGTCACAGGGAACACTGAAGCTTTCTTT. It yields the protein CASSVTGNTEAFF.

The CDR3 nucleotides are TGTGCCAGCAGTGGGCAGGCGGGCGGGGAGCTGTTTTTT. It encodes CASSGQAGGELFF. The chain carries TRBV25-1 and TRBJ2-2; perhaps TRBD2 as D (5 bases). Germline V CDR1 and CDR2: MGHDK, SYGVNS. The ends were cut back, 4 bases at V and 7 bases at J, with 10 bases in the middle. The CDR3 has 13 residues.

In this sample, this clone turned up once. The V gene is TRBV28, the J gene TRBJ1-4; tentatively, D is TRBD1 (6 bases). V was pared by 5 bases and J by 0 bases, with 10 bases between. In germline, CDR1 is MDHEN, CDR2 SYDVKM. The CDR3 consists of 15 residues. The CDR3 DNA follows: TGTGCCAGCAGTGCGCCAGGGGCAACTAATGAAAAACTGTTTTTT. This encodes CASSAPGATNEKLFF.

This clone was seen many times. V and J are TRBV7-6 and TRBJ2-3; no reliable D call. CDR3 length equals 15 residues. CDR1 and CDR2 (germline): SGHVS, FNYEAQ. Deletions cut 5 bases from V and 6 bases from J, with 18 bases between. CDR3 coding DNA: TGTGCCAGCAGCGAGTATCTTTCATACGGGGATACGCAGTATTTT. Protein sequence: CASSEYLSYGDTQYF.

The J gene is TRBJ2-7, the V gene TRBV7-2; 8 bases agree with TRBD2. CDR3 size: 16 residues. CDR1 and CDR2 from the germline V gene are SGHTA and FQGNSA. The J segment lost 7 bases and the V segment lost 5 bases, leaving 16 bases of the junction unmatched. The CDR3 protein is CASSPGGSGTQGEQYF. CDR3 bases: TGTGCCAGCAGCCCGGGTGGTAGCGGGACCCAAGGGGAGCAGTACTTC.

This chain connects TRBV4-2 to TRBJ1-4, with 11 bases lining up with TRBD1. Per germline, CDR1 LGHNA and CDR2 YNFKEQ. This CDR3 region has 15 residues. V lost 4 bases to trimming and J lost 5 bases; unmatched junction nucleotides: 3. CDR3 residues: CASSPRTGGNEKLFF. The CDR3 DNA sequence: TGTGCCAGCAGCCCACGGACAGGGGGCAATGAAAAACTGTTTTTT.

V and J are TRBV11-2 and TRBJ2-1, with TRBD2 matching over 8 bases. Germline trimming cut 5 bases from V and 6 bases from J; bases unmatched to any gene: 3. Germline CDR1 is SGHAT and CDR2 is FQNNGV. CDR3 length equals 13 residues. The CDR3 DNA reads TGTGCCAGCAGCCCGGGACTAGTCAATGAGCAGTTCTTC. The encoded protein is CASSPGLVNEQFF.

This rearrangement joins TRBV20-1 to TRBJ1-4, with unresolved D. Germline CDR1 DFQATT, CDR2 SNEGSKA (reference sequence). The CDR3 runs to 11 residues. Trimming pared 1 base from V and 11 bases from J, leaving 8 bases between. The CDR3 DNA reads as TGCAGTGCTAGAGGCCCGGGGAAACTGTTTTTT. Protein product: CSARGPGKLFF.

V gene TRBV7-3 combines with J gene TRBJ1-2; D unresolved. Per germline, CDR1 SGHTA and CDR2 FQGTGA. CDR3 length equals 15 residues. Trimming took off 0 bases at V and 8 bases at J, with 16 bases between the two ends. CDR3 bases: TGTGCCAGCAGCTTAACGCCTGACTCGCCGGGGGGCTACACCTTC. Translation gives CASSLTPDSPGGYTF.

The chain carries TRBV20-1 and TRBJ1-2; 10 bases agree with TRBD1. Trimming cost V 5 bases and J 5 bases; bases outside gene matches: 8. The CDR3 length is 14 residues. CDR1 is DFQATT, CDR2 SNEGSKA, per germline (reference sequence). The CDR3 region is CSAGAGQGTYGYTF. For the CDR3, the DNA is TGCAGTGCTGGTGCGGGACAGGGGACTTATGGCTACACCTTC.

The chain employs TRBV7-8 and TRBJ2-3; possibly TRBD2 for D (6 bases). Trimming pared 7 bases from V and 0 bases from J, leaving 17 bases between. The germline CDR1 and CDR2 sequences are SGHVS and FQNEAQ. The CDR3 has 16 residues. CDR3 in amino acids: CASTEGAGRSTDTQYF. For the CDR3, the DNA is TGTGCCAGCACCGAAGGAGCGGGTAGAAGCACAGATACGCAGTATTTT.

This chain connects TRBV7-2 to TRBJ1-5; TRBD1 agrees at 8 bases. Trimming at V came to 1 base and at J to 6 bases, leaving 2 bases not matched to a gene. In germline, CDR1 is SGHTA, CDR2 FQGNSA. The CDR3 spans 14 residues. In DNA, the CDR3 is TGTGCCAGCAGCTTAGACAGGGGGGGTCAGCCCCAGCATTTT. Translating gives CASSLDRGGQPQHF.

The chain combines TRBV6-5 with TRBJ1-6, with a possible D match to TRBD1 (5 bases). This CDR3 has 13 amino acids. Germline CDR1 reads MNHEY; CDR2 reads SVGAGI. V was trimmed by 5 bases and J by 13 bases, leaving 15 bases between them. This CDR3 is CASSSQGGRPLHF. The CDR3 DNA follows: TGTGCCAGCAGTAGTCAGGGCGGGAGGCCCCTCCACTTT.

This CDR3 reads CASSQEGPDASSGNTIYF. CDR3 sequence (DNA): TGCGCCAGCAGCCAAGAGGGGCCCGACGCGTCCTCTGGAAACACCATATATTTT. The rearrangement joins TRBV4-1 to TRBJ1-3; D possibly corresponds to TRBD1 (5 bases). This CDR3 region has 18 residues. Trimming pared 0 bases from V and 0 bases from J, leaving 15 bases between. Germline V gene sequence: CDR1 MGHRA, CDR2 YSYEKL.

The genes are TRBV3-1 (or the pseudogene TRBV3-2) and TRBJ2-5; D is possibly TRBD1 (6 bases). The germline V gene encodes CDR1 LGHDT and CDR2 YNNKEL (reference sequence). This CDR3 spans 14 amino acids. Between the trimmed V and J ends, which lost 3 bases and 9 bases, there was a span of 17 bases. The CDR3 loop is CASSHNVGARAQYF. Here the CDR3 DNA reads TGTGCCAGCAGCCATAATGTGGGGGCGAGGGCCCAGTACTTC.

For this clone: Other DNA sequences from this sample encode an identical CDR3 as well. CDR3 sequence: CATSPGQGSTDTQYF. CDR3 nucleotides: TGTGCCACCAGTCCCGGACAGGGGAGCACAGATACGCAGTATTTT. This chain joins TRBV24-1 and TRBJ2-3, with 9 bases fitting TRBD1. The V and J ends lost 6 bases and 0 bases, in that order; junction bases with no gene match: 3. In germline, CDR1 is KGHDR, CDR2 SFDVKD. The CDR3 is 15 amino acids.